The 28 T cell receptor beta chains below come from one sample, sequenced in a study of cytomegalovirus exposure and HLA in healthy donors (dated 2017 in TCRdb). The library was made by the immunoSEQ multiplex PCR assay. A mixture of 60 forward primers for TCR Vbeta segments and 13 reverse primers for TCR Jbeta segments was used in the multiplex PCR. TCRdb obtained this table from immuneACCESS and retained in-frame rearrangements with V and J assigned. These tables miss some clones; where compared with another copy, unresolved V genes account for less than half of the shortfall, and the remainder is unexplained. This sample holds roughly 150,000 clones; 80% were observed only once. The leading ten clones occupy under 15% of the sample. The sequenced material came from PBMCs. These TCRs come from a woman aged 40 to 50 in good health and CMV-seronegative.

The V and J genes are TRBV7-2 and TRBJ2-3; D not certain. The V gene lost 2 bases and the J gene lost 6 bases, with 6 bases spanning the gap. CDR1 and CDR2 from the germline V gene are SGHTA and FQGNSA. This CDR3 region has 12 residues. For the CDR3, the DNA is TGTGCCAGCAGCTTATATCTTGATACGCAGTATTTT. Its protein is CASSLYLDTQYF.

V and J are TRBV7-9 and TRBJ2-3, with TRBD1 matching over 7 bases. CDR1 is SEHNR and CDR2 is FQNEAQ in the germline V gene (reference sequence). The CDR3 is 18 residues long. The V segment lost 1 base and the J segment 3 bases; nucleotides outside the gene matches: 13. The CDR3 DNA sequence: TGTGCCAGCAGCTTAGGGGCAGGGGGTAACCGTCAGACAGATACGCAGTATTTT. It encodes CASSLGAGGNRQTDTQYF.

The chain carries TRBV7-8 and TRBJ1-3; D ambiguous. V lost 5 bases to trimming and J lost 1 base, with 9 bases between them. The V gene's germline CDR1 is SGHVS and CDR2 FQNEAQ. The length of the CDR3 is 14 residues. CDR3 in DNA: TGTGCCAGCAGCCCTGAGAGGTCTGGAAACACCATATATTTT. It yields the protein CASSPERSGNTIYF.

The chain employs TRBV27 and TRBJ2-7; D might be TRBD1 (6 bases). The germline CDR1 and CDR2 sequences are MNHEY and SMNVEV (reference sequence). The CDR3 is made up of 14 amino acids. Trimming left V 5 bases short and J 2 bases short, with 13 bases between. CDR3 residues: CASSLRDTAYEQYF. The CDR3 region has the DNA TGTGCCAGCAGTCTTAGGGACACCGCCTACGAGCAGTACTTC.

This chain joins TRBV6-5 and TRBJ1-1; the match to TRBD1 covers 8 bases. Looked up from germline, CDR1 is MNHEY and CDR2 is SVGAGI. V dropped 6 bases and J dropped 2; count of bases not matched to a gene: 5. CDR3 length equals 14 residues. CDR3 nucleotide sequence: TGTGCCAGCAGGAGGGACAGGACCAACACTGAAGCTTTCTTT. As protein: CASRRDRTNTEAFF.

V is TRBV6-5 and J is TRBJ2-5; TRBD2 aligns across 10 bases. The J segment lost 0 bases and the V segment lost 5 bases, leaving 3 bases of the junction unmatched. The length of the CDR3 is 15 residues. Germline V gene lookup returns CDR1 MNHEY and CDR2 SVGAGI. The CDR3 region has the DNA TGTGCCAGCAGTAGCGGGGGGGATCACCAAGAGACCCAGTACTTC. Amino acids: CASSSGGDHQETQYF.

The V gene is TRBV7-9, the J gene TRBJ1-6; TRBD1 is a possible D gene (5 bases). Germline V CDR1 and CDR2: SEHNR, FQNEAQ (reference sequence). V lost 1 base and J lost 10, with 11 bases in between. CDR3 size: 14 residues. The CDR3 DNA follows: TGTGCCAGCAGCTTAGTCCAGGGCCAATCACCCCTCCACTTT. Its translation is CASSLVQGQSPLHF.

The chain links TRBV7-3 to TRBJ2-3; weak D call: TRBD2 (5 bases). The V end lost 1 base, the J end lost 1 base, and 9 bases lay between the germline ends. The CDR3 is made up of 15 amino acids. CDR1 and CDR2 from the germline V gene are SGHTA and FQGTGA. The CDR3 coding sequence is TGTGCCAGCAGCTTAAGGGGAGCGGGCACAGATACGCAGTATTTT. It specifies CASSLRGAGTDTQYF.

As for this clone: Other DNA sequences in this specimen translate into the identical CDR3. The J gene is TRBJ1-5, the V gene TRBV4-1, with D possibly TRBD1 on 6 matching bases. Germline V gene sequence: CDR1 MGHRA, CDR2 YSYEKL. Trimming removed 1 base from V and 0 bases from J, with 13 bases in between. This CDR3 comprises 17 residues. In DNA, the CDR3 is TGCGCCAGCAGCCAAGTCGGCAGGGGCTATAGCAATCAGCCCCAGCATTTT. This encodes CASSQVGRGYSNQPQHF.

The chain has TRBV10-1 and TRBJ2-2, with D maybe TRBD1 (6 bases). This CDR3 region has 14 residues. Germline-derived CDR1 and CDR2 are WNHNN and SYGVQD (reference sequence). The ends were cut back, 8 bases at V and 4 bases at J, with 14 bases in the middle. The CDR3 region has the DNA TGCGCCAGCGCCTCAGGGGCGGGCACCGGGGAGCTGTTTTTT. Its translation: CASASGAGTGELFF.

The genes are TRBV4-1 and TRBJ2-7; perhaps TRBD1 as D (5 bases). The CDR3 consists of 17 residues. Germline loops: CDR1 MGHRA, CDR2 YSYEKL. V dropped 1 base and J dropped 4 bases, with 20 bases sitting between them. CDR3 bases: TGCGCCAGCAGCCAAGGAATCGACAGACCGATCCTATACGAGCAGTACTTC. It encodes CASSQGIDRPILYEQYF.

The CDR3 nucleotides are TGCGCCAGCAGCTTGGACGGGACAGATACGCAGTATTTT. It codes for CASSLDGTDTQYF. The rearrangement joins TRBV5-1 to TRBJ2-3, with D unresolved. Germline V gene lookup returns CDR1 SGHRS and CDR2 YFSETQ. V was pared by 0 bases and J by 3 bases, with 5 bases between. This CDR3 has 13 residues.

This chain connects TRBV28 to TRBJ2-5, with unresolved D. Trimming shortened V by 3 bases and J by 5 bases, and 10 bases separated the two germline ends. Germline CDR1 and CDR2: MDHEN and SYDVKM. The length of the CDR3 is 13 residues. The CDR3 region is CASSLTARETQYF. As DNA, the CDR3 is TGTGCCAGCAGTTTGACTGCCCGGGAGACCCAGTACTTC.

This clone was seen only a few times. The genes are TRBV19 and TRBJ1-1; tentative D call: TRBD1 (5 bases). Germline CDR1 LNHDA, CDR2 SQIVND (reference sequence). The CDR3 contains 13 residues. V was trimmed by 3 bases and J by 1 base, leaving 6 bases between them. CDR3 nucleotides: TGTGCCAGTAGTATGACAGAGAACACTGAAGCTTTCTTT. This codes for CASSMTENTEAFF.

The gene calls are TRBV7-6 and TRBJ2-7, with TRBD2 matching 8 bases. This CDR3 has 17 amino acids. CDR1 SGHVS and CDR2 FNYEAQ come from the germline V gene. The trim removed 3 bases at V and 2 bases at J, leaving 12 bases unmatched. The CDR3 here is CASSFSGIAGTPYEQYF. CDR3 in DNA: TGTGCCAGCAGCTTTAGCGGGATAGCGGGGACTCCCTACGAGCAGTACTTC.

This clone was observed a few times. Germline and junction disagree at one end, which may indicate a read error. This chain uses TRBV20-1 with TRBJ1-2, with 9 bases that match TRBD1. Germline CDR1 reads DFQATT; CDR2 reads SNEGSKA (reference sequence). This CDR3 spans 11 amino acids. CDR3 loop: CSAKQGAQAFF. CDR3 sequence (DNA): TGCAGTGCCAAACAGGGGGCGCAGGCTTTCTTC.

CDR3 in amino acids: CASSFGEGRGEQYF. CDR3 nucleotide sequence: TGTGCCAGCAGCTTCGGAGAGGGGAGGGGCGAGCAGTACTTC. The chain combines TRBV7-9 with TRBJ2-7; TRBD2 matches 7 bases. The junction had 8 bases not matched to a gene; V was cut back by 3 bases and J by 6 bases. Germline-derived CDR1 and CDR2 are SEHNR and FQNEAQ (reference sequence). The CDR3 totals 14 residues.

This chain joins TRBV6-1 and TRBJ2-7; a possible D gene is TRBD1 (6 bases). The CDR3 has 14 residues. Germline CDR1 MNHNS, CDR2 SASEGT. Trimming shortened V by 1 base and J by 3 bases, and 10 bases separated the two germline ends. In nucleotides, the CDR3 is TGTGCCAGCAGTGAAGAGGACAGCCACTACGAGCAGTACTTC. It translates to CASSEEDSHYEQYF.

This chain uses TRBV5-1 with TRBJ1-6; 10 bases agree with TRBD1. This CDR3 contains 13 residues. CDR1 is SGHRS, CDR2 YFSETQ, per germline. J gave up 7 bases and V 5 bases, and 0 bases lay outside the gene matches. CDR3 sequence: CASRGQGNSPLHF. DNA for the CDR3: TGCGCCAGCAGGGGACAGGGGAATTCACCCCTCCACTTT.

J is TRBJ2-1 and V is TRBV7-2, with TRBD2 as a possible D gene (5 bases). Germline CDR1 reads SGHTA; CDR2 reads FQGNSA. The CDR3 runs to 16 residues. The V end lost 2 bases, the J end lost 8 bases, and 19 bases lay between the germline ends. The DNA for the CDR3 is TGTGCCAGCAGCTTAACGGGGAGCCGGGGTAGCTATGAGCAGTTCTTC. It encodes CASSLTGSRGSYEQFF.

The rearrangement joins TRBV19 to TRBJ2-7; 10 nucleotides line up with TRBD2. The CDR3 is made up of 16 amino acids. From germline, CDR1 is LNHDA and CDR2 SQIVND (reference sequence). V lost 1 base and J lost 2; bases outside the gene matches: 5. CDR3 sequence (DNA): TGTGCCAGTAGTATAGCGGGTCTAGCGGGGGCCTACGAGCAGTACTTC. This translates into CASSIAGLAGAYEQYF.

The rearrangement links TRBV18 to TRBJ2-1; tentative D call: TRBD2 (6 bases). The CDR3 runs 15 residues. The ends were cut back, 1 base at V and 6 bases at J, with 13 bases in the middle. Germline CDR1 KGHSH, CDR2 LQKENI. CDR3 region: CASSPLWGDLNEQFF. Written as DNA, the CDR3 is TGTGCCAGCTCACCACTGTGGGGGGACCTCAATGAGCAGTTCTTC.

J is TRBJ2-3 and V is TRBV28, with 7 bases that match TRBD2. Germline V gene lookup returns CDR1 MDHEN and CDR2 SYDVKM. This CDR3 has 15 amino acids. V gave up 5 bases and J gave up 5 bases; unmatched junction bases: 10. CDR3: CASSPPSGTGDTQYF. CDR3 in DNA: TGTGCCAGCAGTCCTCCGAGCGGGACTGGAGATACGCAGTATTTT.

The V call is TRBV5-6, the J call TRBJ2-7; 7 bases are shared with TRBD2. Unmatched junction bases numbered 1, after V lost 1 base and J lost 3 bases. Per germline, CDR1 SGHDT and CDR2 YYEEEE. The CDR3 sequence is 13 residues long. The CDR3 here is CASSLWGGYEQYF. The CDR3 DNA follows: TGTGCCAGCAGCTTGTGGGGGGGCTACGAGCAGTACTTC.

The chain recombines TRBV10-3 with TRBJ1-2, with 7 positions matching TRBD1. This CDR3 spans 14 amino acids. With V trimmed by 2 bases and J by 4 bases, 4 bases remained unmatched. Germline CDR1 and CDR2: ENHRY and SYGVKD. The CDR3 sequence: CAISEAGQSYGYTF. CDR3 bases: TGTGCCATCAGTGAGGCGGGACAGTCCTATGGCTACACCTTC.

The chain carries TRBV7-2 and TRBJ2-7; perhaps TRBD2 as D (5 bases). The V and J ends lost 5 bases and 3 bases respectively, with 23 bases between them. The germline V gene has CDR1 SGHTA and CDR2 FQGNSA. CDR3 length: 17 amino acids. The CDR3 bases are TGTGCCAGCAGCAAACGACCCCCCGGACTGCTAGTCTACGAGCAGTACTTC. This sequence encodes CASSKRPPGLLVYEQYF.

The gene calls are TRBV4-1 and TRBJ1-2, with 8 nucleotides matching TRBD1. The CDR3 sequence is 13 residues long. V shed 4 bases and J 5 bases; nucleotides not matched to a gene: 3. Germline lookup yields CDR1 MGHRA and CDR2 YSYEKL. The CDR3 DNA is TGCGCCAGCAGCCGGACAGGGCTTTATGGCTACACCTTC. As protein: CASSRTGLYGYTF.

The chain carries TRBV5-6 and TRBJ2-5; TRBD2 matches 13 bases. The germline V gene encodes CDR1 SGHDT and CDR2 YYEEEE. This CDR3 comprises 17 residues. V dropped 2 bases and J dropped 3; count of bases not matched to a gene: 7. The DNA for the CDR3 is TGTGCCAGCAGCTTTAGACTAGCGGGAGGAGAAGAAGAGACCCAGTACTTC. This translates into CASSFRLAGGEEETQYF.